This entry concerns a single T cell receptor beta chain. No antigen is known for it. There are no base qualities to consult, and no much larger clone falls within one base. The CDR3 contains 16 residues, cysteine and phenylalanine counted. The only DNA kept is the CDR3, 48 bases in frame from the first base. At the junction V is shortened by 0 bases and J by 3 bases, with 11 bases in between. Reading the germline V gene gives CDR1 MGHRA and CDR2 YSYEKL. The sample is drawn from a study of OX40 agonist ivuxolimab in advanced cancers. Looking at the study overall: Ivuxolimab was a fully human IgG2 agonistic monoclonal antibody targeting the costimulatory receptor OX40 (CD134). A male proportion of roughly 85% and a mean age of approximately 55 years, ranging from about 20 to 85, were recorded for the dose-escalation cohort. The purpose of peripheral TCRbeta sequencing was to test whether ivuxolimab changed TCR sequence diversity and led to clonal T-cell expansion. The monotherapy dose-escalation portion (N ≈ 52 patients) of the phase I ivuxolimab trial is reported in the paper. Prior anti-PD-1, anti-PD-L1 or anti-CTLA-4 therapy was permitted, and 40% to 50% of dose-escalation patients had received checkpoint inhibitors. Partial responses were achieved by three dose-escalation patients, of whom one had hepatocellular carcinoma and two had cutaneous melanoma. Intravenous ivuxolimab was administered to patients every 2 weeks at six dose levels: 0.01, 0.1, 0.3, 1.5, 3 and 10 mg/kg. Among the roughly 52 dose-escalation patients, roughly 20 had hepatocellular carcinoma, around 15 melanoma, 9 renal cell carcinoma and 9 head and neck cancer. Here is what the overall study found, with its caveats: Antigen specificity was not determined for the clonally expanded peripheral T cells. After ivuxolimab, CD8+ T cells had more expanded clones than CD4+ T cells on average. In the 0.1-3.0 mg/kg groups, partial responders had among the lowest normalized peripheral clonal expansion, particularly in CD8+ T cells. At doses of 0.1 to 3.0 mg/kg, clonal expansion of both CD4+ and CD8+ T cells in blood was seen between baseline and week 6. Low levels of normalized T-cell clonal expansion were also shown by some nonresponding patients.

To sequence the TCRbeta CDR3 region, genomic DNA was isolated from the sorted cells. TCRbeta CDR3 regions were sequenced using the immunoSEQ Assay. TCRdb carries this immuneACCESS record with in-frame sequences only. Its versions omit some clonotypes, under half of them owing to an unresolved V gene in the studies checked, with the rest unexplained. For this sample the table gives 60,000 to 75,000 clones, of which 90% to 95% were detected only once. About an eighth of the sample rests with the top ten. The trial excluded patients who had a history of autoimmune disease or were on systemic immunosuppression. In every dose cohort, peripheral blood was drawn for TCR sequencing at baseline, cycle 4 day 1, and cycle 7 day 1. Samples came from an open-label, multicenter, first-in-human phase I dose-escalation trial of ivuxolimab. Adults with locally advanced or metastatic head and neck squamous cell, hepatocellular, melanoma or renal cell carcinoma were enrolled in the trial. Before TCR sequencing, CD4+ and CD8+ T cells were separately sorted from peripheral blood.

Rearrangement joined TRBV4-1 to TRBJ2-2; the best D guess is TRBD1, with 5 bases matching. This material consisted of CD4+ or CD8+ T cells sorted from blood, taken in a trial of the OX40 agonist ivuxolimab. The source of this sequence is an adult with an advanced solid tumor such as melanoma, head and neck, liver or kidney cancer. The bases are TGCGCCAGCAGCCAAGACCCTGGACAATACACCGGGGAGCTGTTTTTT. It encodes CASSQDPGQYTGELFF.